The text below deals with one T cell receptor beta chain. The data stem from a study of blood T cell repertoires in COVID-19. Generated by immunoSEQ multiplex PCR, the TCRdb table keeps only in-frame clones and is missing some. The sample records roughly 160,000 clones, 87% being singletons. This clonotype was obtained from a woman aged 55-75 years who had recovered from COVID-19. The sample comprised peripheral blood.

CDR3 loop: CASSAQGGNQPQHF. The CDR3 DNA reads TGTGCCAGTAGTGCACAAGGGGGCAATCAGCCCCAGCATTTT. The V and J genes are TRBV19 and TRBJ1-5, with a tentative D call TRBD1 (5 bases). The CDR3 contains 14 residues. Germline V gene sequence: CDR1 LNHDA, CDR2 SQIVND (reference sequence). Trimming cost V 5 bases and J 2 bases, with 10 bases left between them.